Included here is one T cell receptor beta chain sequence, with context. The entry originates in a study of blood T cell repertoires in COVID-19. Clones were read by immunoSEQ multiplex PCR, and TCRdb kept only the in-frame ones, dropping some. This sample yields 150,000 to 200,000 clones, of which approximately 80% are seen a single time; approximately 6% belongs to the top ten. V shed 4 bases, J shed 0 bases, and the junction held 2 bases outside the gene matches. Germline V gives CDR1 LNHDA, CDR2 SQIVND (reference sequence). The CDR3 has 14 residues. Sequencing was performed on PBMCs or T cells enriched from blood (not recorded which). V and J are TRBV19 and TRBJ2-7; 8 positions match TRBD1. This clonotype was sampled from a man aged 35 to 55 who had recovered from COVID-19. Here the CDR3 DNA reads TGTGCCAGTAGTAACACAGGGGGCTCCTACGAGCAGTACTTC. Its translation: CASSNTGGSYEQYF.